This T cell receptor beta chain was captured in a study of T cells in Graves' hyperthyroidism and ophthalmopathy. RNA transcripts provided the source from which TCR beta CDR3 regions were amplified. When the TCR CDR3 underwent first-round RT-PCR, the HTBI primer set was used. Via MiXCR, TCRdb re-called the multiplex PCR reads, giving one row per CDR3 protein. The sample yields 300,000 to 450,000 distinct CDR3 sequences, 14% seen once. This clonotype occurred many times. This TCR derives from a woman aged 60-75 years with Graves' hyperthyroidism. Sample: blood.

The CDR3 DNA sequence: TGTGCCAGCAGTTACTCGATGGCGGGCCCCACCTACGAGCAGTACTTC. It yields the protein CASSYSMAGPTYEQYF. The chain employs TRBV6-6 and TRBJ2-7; D possibly corresponds to TRBD2 (5 bases). Germline V gene data show CDR1 as MNHNY and CDR2 as SVGAGI (reference sequence). The CDR3 sequence is 16 residues long. The ends were cut back, 0 bases at V and 2 bases at J, with 14 bases in the middle.